Below, one TCR beta chain is given with its context. This clonotype was counted a few times. Its antigen remains unidentified. Within one base of it there is no much larger clone, and no base qualities were kept. These data come from a study of T-cell memory formation after mild COVID-19 (dated by TCRdb to the early 2020s). At the level of the whole study: TCR sequence clusters from the two donors were found to be largely donor specific. T-cell clones expanding and contracting after mild COVID-19 in two donors were tracked by longitudinal TCRalpha and TCRbeta repertoire sequencing. The cohort was made up of two young adult volunteers, one female and one male, who were previously healthy.

Summary of the overall study and its limitations: The study included only two mild cases, and larger cohorts that include severe cases with pre-infection samples were judged to be necessary. The second-wave clones that peaked on day 37 were not confirmed to be SARS-CoV-2 specific. Contracting CD4+ clones were located mainly in the CM and EM memory subsets, whereas CD8+ clones were found to be enriched in EMRA. Some responding clones were found in pre-infection memory, which suggests that pre-existing cross-reactive memory T cells took part in the SARS-CoV-2 response. Balanced CD4/CD8 phenotypes were observed for clones contracting from day 15 to 85, whereas a bias towards CD4+ was observed for a second wave of clones expanding from day 15 to 37.

V drops 1 base and J drops 3 bases, leaving 10 bases in between. The CDR3 numbers 14 residues from cysteine through phenylalanine. The entry retains the CDR3 DNA only, 42 bases that are in frame from base 1. Reading the germline V gene gives CDR1 SGHRS and CDR2 YFSETQ. TCRdb names Illumina NovaSeq 6000 as the instrument used. TCRalpha and TCRbeta cDNA libraries were built by 5'RACE with constant-segment primers, adding sample barcodes and unique molecular identifiers. Trizol reagent was used to extract RNA from every sample. Libraries were amplified in two PCR steps, with a second sample barcode and Illumina TruSeq adapters added in the second step. Sequencing of the libraries was done on an Illumina NovaSeq, producing 2 x 150 bp paired-end reads. In the authors' own workflow: With migec v1.2.7, reads were demultiplexed and then collapsed into UMI-guided consensus sequences. With mixcr v2.1.11, UMI consensuses were aligned to TRA and TRB V and J templates and assembled into clonotypes. A clonotype was counted as expanded or contracted only when both edgeR and NoisET called the clonotype significant, with the noise models trained on biological replicates. For edgeR calls, the thresholds were a false discovery rate-adjusted p below 0.01 and a log2 fold-change of 1. PCA with hierarchical clustering of max-normalized trajectories of the 1000 most abundant clonotypes was used as exploratory dynamics analysis. Separately sequenced CD4+ and CD8+ repertoires were used to assign a CD4 or CD8 phenotype to each responding clone. The public reads were reanalyzed by TCRdb: fastp trimming at Q25, MiXCR alignment, in-frame beta chains only. Each CDR3 protein appears once, grouped with its most common genes and DNA. The V and J calls shown here were made by TCRdb, not taken from the authors' results. The sample profile shows roughly 560,000 distinct CDR3 sequences; around 20% of them were found once. The top ten clonotypes cover under 15% of the sample.

PBMCs were isolated by Ficoll-Paque density gradient centrifugation. The TCR sequence derives from an adult woman who had mild COVID-19 (a few samples of this study predate the infection). The sample titles of this study are shuffled in the database, so cell type and time point are left out; the donor was told from shared clones. Sequencing was done on a sample of PBMCs or a T cell subset sorted from them (not recorded which). The receptor chain draws on TRBV5-1 and TRBJ1-2; TRBD1 is a possible D gene, resting on 6 matching bases. The CDR3 protein sequence reads: CASSLKTGDYGYTF. The nucleotide sequence reads TGCGCCAGCAGCTTGAAGACAGGTGACTATGGCTACACCTTC. Supplemented by the reference TRBV5-1 and TRBJ1-2 proteins around the CDR3, the complete variable domain is KAGVTQTPRYLIKTRGQQVTLSCSPISGHRSVSWYQQTPGQGLQFLFEYFSETQRNKGNFPGRFSGRQFSNSRSEMNVSTLELGDSALYLCASSLKTGDYGYTFGSGTRLTVV.